This T cell receptor beta chain was documented in a study of T cells in localized non-small cell lung cancer. In the case of this clone: As yet, its antigen is unknown.

The CDR3 is 16 amino acids. V lost 2 bases and J lost 7; bases outside the gene matches: 8. The germline gives CDR1 SGHNT, CDR2 YYREEE (reference sequence). Broader study findings: Uninvolved adjacent lung showed peak T cell clonality, exceeding tumor. Median around 54 top-100 tumor clones were shared with paired adjacent lung.

Repertoires were generated with immunoSEQ multiplex PCR, while TCRdb's copy carries only in-frame clones and drops some. The repertoire holds tens of thousands of clones, with around 83% as singletons. The specimen was PBMCs, collected before any cancer treatment. This TCR came from a man aged 40-75 years with stage II lung adenocarcinoma. The gene calls are TRBV5-4 and TRBJ2-7, with 14 bases lining up with TRBD2. The CDR3 nucleotides are TGTGCCAGCAGCTTCCGGACTAGCGGGAGGTTAAGAGAGCAGTACTTC. This gives the protein CASSFRTSGRLREQYF.